Below, 25 T cell receptor beta chains from the same sample are listed, as sequenced in a study of identical twins. TCRdb reprocessed the 5' RACE reads via MiXCR and lists one record per CDR3 protein. The profile covers about 430,000 distinct CDR3 sequences, with around 18% appearing a single time and roughly 12% taken by the ten largest. Sequencing was performed on naive T cells sorted from blood. All receptors derive from a man aged 50 to 59 in good health.

V and J are TRBV5-1 and TRBJ2-1; D perhaps matches TRBD2 (6 bases). V dropped 0 bases and J dropped 9 bases, with 16 bases sitting between them. From germline, CDR1 is SGHRS and CDR2 YFSETQ. The CDR3 sequence is 15 residues long. The CDR3 region has the DNA TGCGCCAGCAGCTTGGACCCGACTAGTTATGGTGAGCAGTTCTTC. Amino acids: CASSLDPTSYGEQFF.

The chain recombines TRBV6-1 with TRBJ2-2; D may be TRBD1 (6 bases). The CDR3 extends over 16 amino acids. Germline CDR1 and CDR2: MNHNS and SASEGT. V dropped 6 bases and J dropped 8 bases, with 22 bases sitting between them. CDR3 residues: CASRRLWDKGPGELFF. The CDR3 DNA sequence: TGTGCCAGCAGGCGCCTTTGGGACAAGGGACCAGGGGAGCTGTTTTTT.

V usage is TRBV10-3 and J usage is TRBJ2-7; TRBD2 matches at 12 bases. Per the germline V gene, CDR1 is ENHRY and CDR2 is SYGVKD. Trimming took 7 bases from V and 6 from J; bases not matched to a gene: 10. The length of the CDR3 is 15 residues. The CDR3 region is CAINTSGGRGAEQYF. In DNA form, the CDR3 reads TGTGCCATCAATACTAGCGGGGGGCGAGGTGCCGAGCAGTACTTC.

The V and J genes are TRBV12-3 or TRBV12-4 and TRBJ1-5; D unclear. The CDR3 totals 13 residues. V lost 5 bases and J lost 4, with 9 bases in between. The CDR3 DNA sequence: TGTGCCAGCAGTCCGAATAGTAATCAGCCCCAGCATTTT. Its protein is CASSPNSNQPQHF.

The chain carries TRBV28 and TRBJ1-3, with 7 bases aligning to TRBD1. The V gene end was trimmed by 7 bases and the J gene end by 4 bases; junction bases not matched to a gene: 7. The CDR3 sequence is 14 residues long. CDR1 and CDR2 (germline): MDHEN, SYDVKM. CDR3 DNA sequence: TGTGCCAGCACCAACGACAGGGCGGGAAACACCATATATTTT. Encoded protein: CASTNDRAGNTIYF.

This clonotype was seen at least ten times. The chain links TRBV28 to TRBJ2-5; D remains unclear. The CDR3 consists of 14 residues. V lost 3 bases and J 0 bases, leaving 8 bases between the germline ends. Per the germline V gene, CDR1 is MDHEN and CDR2 is SYDVKM. The chain's CDR3 is CASSLWQDQETQYF. In nucleotides, the CDR3 is TGTGCCAGCAGTTTGTGGCAGGACCAAGAGACCCAGTACTTC.

The J gene is TRBJ2-1, the V gene TRBV6-5; 9 bases map to TRBD2. The CDR3 extends over 18 amino acids. V shed 2 bases, J shed 5 bases, and the junction held 13 bases outside the gene matches. CDR1 MNHEY and CDR2 SVGAGI come from the germline V gene. The CDR3 reads CASSYRFIGLARNNEQFF. CDR3 coding DNA: TGTGCCAGCAGTTACCGCTTTATAGGACTAGCGCGGAACAATGAGCAGTTCTTC.

There are a few counts of this clonotype. J is TRBJ2-7 and V is TRBV28; TRBD2 is a possible D gene (6 bases). V was trimmed by 11 bases and J by 0 bases, leaving 14 bases between them. Germline V gene lookup returns CDR1 MDHEN and CDR2 SYDVKM. The CDR3 totals 13 residues. CDR3 sequence reads: CAHRRGSSYEQYF. The DNA for the CDR3 is TGTGCCCACAGGCGGGGAAGCTCCTACGAGCAGTACTTC.

V usage is TRBV27 and J usage is TRBJ2-3; the D is unclear. Germline V gene lookup returns CDR1 MNHEY and CDR2 SMNVEV (reference sequence). V lost 4 bases, J lost 5 bases, and 13 bases lay in between. The CDR3 is made up of 14 amino acids. The CDR3 DNA is TGTGCCAGCAGTTCAAGGGTAGGGAAAGATACGCAGTATTTT. Translating it yields CASSSRVGKDTQYF.

V and J are TRBV12-3 or TRBV12-4 and TRBJ2-1; D not resolved. The CDR3 has 14 residues. V lost 6 bases to trimming and J lost 0 bases, with 9 bases between them. The CDR3 is CASSPSRSYNEQFF. The CDR3 bases are TGTGCCAGCAGCCCCTCACGCTCCTACAATGAGCAGTTCTTC.

This clonotype has at least ten counts. V usage is TRBV5-1 and J usage is TRBJ2-1; D is unclear. V lost 0 bases and J 7 bases, leaving 11 bases between the germline ends. Germline CDR1 reads SGHRS; CDR2 reads YFSETQ. There are 14 residues in the CDR3. The CDR3 reads CASSLEQRRNEQFF. The CDR3 bases are TGCGCCAGCAGCTTGGAGCAGCGTCGGAATGAGCAGTTCTTC. Supplemented by reference TRBV5-1 and TRBJ2-1, the full variable domain reads KAGVTQTPRYLIKTRGQQVTLSCSPISGHRSVSWYQQTPGQGLQFLFEYFSETQRNKGNFPGRFSGRQFSNSRSEMNVSTLELGDSALYLCASSLEQRRNEQFFGPGTRLTVL.

The table lists this clonotype with many counts. The rearrangement joins TRBV12-3 or TRBV12-4 to TRBJ2-7, with 9 bases that match TRBD2. Unmatched junction bases numbered 4, after V lost 2 bases and J lost 5 bases. The length of the CDR3 is 14 residues. As DNA, the CDR3 is TGTGCCAGCAGTTTATCTAGCGGGATTCACGAGCAGTACTTC. Protein: CASSLSSGIHEQYF.

This clonotype was counted a few times. The rearrangement uses TRBV20-1 and TRBJ2-3; TRBD1 agrees at 9 bases. With 3 bases clipped from V and 2 bases from J, the junction kept 3 bases outside the gene matches. The CDR3 contains 14 residues. Germline-derived CDR1 and CDR2 are DFQATT and SNEGSKA (reference sequence). As DNA, the CDR3 is TGCAGTGCTAGGGGGACAGGGAACACAGATACGCAGTATTTT. It yields the protein CSARGTGNTDTQYF.

The CDR3 DNA reads as TGTGCCAGCAGCGGCGCCGGACATCACGATAGAGAGACCCAGTACTTC. Residues: CASSGAGHHDRETQYF. This chain uses TRBV2 with TRBJ2-5; TRBD1 is a possible D gene (5 bases). The CDR3 is made up of 16 amino acids. Trimming took 6 bases from V and 4 from J, leaving 21 bases between them. CDR1 is SNHLY, CDR2 FYNNEI, per germline.

This clonotype was detected only a few times. The rearrangement joins TRBV7-2 to TRBJ2-1; 7 nucleotides line up with TRBD2. V lost 1 base and J lost 5; bases outside the gene matches: 5. The CDR3 is 15 residues long. Germline loops: CDR1 SGHTA, CDR2 FQGNSA. CDR3: CASSLVSSGDNEQFF. Written as DNA, the CDR3 is TGTGCCAGCAGCTTAGTCTCTAGCGGAGACAATGAGCAGTTCTTC.

This clonotype was seen ten or more times. This chain joins TRBV6-1 and TRBJ1-1; maybe TRBD1 (5 bases). CDR3 length equals 13 residues. Per germline, CDR1 MNHNS and CDR2 SASEGT. Trimming took 6 bases from V and 9 from J, leaving 17 bases between them. CDR3 protein: CASSEEKGFKAFF. In DNA form, the CDR3 reads TGTGCCAGCAGCGAGGAAAAGGGGTTTAAAGCTTTCTTT.

This clonotype was counted a few times. This chain links TRBV7-2 with TRBJ2-7, with D perhaps given as TRBD1 or TRBD2 (5 bases each). The CDR3 has 16 residues. Trimming shortened V by 2 bases and J by 3 bases, and 17 bases separated the two germline ends. Germline CDR1 and CDR2: SGHTA and FQGNSA. CDR3 protein: CASSLIRDPEYYEQYF. CDR3 coding DNA: TGTGCCAGCAGCTTAATCCGGGACCCTGAGTACTACGAGCAGTACTTC.

This clonotype was counted ten times or more. V is TRBV14 and J is TRBJ1-2; no firm D call. Germline-derived CDR1 and CDR2 are SGHDN and FVKESK. With 6 bases removed from V and 0 bases from J, the gap between germline ends came to 17 bases. This CDR3 region has 16 residues. The CDR3 here is CASSQIPASTNYGYTF. The CDR3 nucleotides read TGTGCCAGCAGTCAGATTCCCGCATCCACTAACTATGGCTACACCTTC.

This rearrangement joins TRBV18 to TRBJ2-3; D not resolved. Germline values: CDR1 KGHSH, CDR2 LQKENI. V dropped 3 bases and J dropped 6 bases, with 13 bases sitting between them. This CDR3 has 14 residues. The CDR3 coding sequence is TGTGCCAGCTCACCCCTGAGGTCTTCGGATACGCAGTATTTT. It is translated as CASSPLRSSDTQYF.

This clonotype was counted a few times. The V and J genes are TRBV20-1 and TRBJ1-1; 7 nucleotides match TRBD1. The trim removed 6 bases at V and 0 bases at J, leaving 7 bases unmatched. The germline CDR1 and CDR2 sequences are DFQATT and SNEGSKA (reference sequence). This CDR3 comprises 14 residues. The CDR3 region is CSAPRTGMNTEAFF. DNA for the CDR3: TGCAGTGCACCCCGGACAGGAATGAACACTGAAGCTTTCTTT.

As for this clonotype: This may come from a read error, since a much larger clone is one base off. The genes are TRBV2 and TRBJ2-7; no clear D. The CDR3 is made up of 13 amino acids. Germline CDR1 and CDR2: SNHLY and FYNNEI. CDR3 sequence reads: CAGSEVWGYEQYF. CDR3 nucleotides: TGTGCCGGCAGTGAAGTATGGGGCTACGAGCAGTACTTC.

The J gene is TRBJ1-5, the V gene TRBV18; 9 nucleotides agree with TRBD1. The CDR3 is 16 residues long. Germline V gives CDR1 KGHSH, CDR2 LQKENI. With V trimmed by 4 bases and J by 1 base, 5 bases remained unmatched. CDR3 nucleotides: TGTGCCAGCTCACTGGACAGGGGCACGAGCAATCAGCCCCAGCATTTT. It specifies CASSLDRGTSNQPQHF.

This clonotype was seen repeatedly, ten times or more. The J gene is TRBJ1-5, the V gene TRBV27; D is unresolved. The CDR3 has 12 residues. In germline, CDR1 is MNHEY, CDR2 SMNVEV (reference sequence). The V end lost 5 bases, the J end lost 3 bases, and 5 bases lay between the germline ends. The CDR3 nucleotides read TGTGCCAGCAGTCCGTACAATCAGCCCCAGCATTTT. Translating gives CASSPYNQPQHF.

This clonotype was seen a few times. The chain is built from TRBV9 and TRBJ2-7, with 7 bases lining up with TRBD1. This CDR3 region has 13 residues. Germline assignment: CDR1 SGDLS and CDR2 YYNGEE. Trimming removed 3 bases from V and 9 bases from J; junction bases left unmatched: 9. This chain's CDR3 is CASSAGQATGQYF. The CDR3 DNA reads as TGTGCCAGCAGCGCCGGACAGGCTACGGGGCAGTACTTC.

This clonotype was seen ten or more times. This chain connects TRBV6-2 or TRBV6-3 to TRBJ2-7; D assignment may be TRBD1 or TRBD2 (6 bases each). The CDR3 is 15 residues long. V gave up 11 bases and J gave up 6 bases, with 26 bases separating them. The germline V gene has CDR1 MNHEY and CDR2 SVGEGT. The CDR3 reads CAVRRGPRTPSEQYF. The CDR3 nucleotides read TGTGCCGTGCGTCGGGGGCCAAGGACTCCCTCCGAGCAGTACTTC.